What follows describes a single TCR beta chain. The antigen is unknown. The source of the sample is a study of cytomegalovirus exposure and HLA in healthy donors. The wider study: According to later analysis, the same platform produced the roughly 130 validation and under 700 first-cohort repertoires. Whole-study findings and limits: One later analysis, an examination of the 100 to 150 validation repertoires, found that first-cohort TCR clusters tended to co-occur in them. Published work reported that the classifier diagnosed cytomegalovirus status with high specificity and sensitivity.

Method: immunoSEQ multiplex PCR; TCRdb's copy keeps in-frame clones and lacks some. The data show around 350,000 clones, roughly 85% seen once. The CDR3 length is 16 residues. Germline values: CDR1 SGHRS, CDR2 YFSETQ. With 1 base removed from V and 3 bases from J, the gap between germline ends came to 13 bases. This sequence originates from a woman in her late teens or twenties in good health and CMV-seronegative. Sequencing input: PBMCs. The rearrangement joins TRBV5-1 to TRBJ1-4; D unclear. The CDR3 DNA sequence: TGCGCCAGCAGCTTGTCATCGGCAGGTCCTAATGAAAAACTGTTTTTT. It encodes CASSLSSAGPNEKLFF.